This T cell receptor (beta chain) originates from a study of CD8+CD57+ T cells in acquired aplastic anemia. Study summary: DNA per sorted CD4+ or CD8+ sample ranged roughly 0.18 to 30 ug, averaging around 3.1 ug.

TCR beta VDJ and CDR3 profiles were obtained from a genomic DNA template. TCRdb passed the reads through MiXCR, listing each CDR3 protein once. Found here are 130,000 or so distinct CDR3 sequences, about 40% of them singletons; the top ten hold approximately 2.6%. This clonotype was picked up many times. The CDR3 sequence is 14 residues long. The germline V gene encodes CDR1 LNHDA and CDR2 SQIVND (reference sequence). V dropped 6 bases and J dropped 0; count of bases not matched to a gene: 4. All sequencing subjects had displayed CD8+CD57+ cell expansion on flow cytometry. Everyone among the patients had severe acquired aplastic anemia.

The sequence came from a human donor with aplastic anemia. Material for sequencing was sorted CD4+, CD8+, or CD8+CD57+ T cells (not recorded which) from PBMCs. V gene TRBV19 combines with J gene TRBJ1-1; 7 nucleotides line up with TRBD1. CDR3 DNA sequence: TGTGCCAGTAGAGGGGGCTCCATGAACACTGAAGCTTTCTTT. Amino acid sequence: CASRGGSMNTEAFF.